A single sample is the source of the 27 T cell receptor beta chains below, sequenced in a study of blood T cell repertoires in COVID-19. Sequencing used immunoSEQ multiplex PCR; TCRdb keeps in-frame clones, though not all of them. The sample includes some 110,000 clones, 80% to 95% of them seen just once. The sequenced material came from peripheral blood. Receptors originate from a man in his fifties with COVID-19, enrolled during active disease.

The chain carries TRBV12-3 or TRBV12-4 and TRBJ1-2, with TRBD1 matching 10 bases. With 3 bases clipped from V and 8 bases from J, the junction kept 3 bases outside the gene matches. The CDR3 loop spans 13 amino acids. The DNA of the CDR3 is TGTGCCAGCAGTTTCCGGGACAGGGGCGGCTACACCTTC. Translated, it gives CASSFRDRGGYTF.

This clone was observed a handful of times. CDR3 nucleotide sequence: TGTGCCAGCAGTTATGATCGGGGCTCCTACAATGAGCAGTTCTTC. This encodes CASSYDRGSYNEQFF. The V gene is TRBV6-5, the J gene TRBJ2-1, with D possibly being TRBD2 (5 bases). CDR1 and CDR2 from the germline V gene are MNHEY and SVGAGI. CDR3 size: 15 residues. V lost 3 bases, J lost 0 bases, and 9 bases lay in between.

The V and J genes are TRBV19 and TRBJ2-3, with 9 nucleotides matching TRBD2. The CDR3 loop spans 16 amino acids. Trimming removed 6 bases from V and 1 base from J; junction bases left unmatched: 8. Germline V gene data show CDR1 as LNHDA and CDR2 as SQIVND (reference sequence). The chain's CDR3 is CASSLFGGGGTDTQYF. For the CDR3, the DNA is TGTGCCAGTAGCCTCTTTGGCGGGGGGGGCACAGATACGCAGTATTTT.

V usage is TRBV6-5 and J usage is TRBJ1-6, with 8 nucleotides matching TRBD1. The CDR3 covers 15 residues. Germline assignment: CDR1 MNHEY and CDR2 SVGAGI. V dropped 2 bases and J dropped 7; count of bases not matched to a gene: 4. The CDR3 sequence is CASSYQGAENSPLHF. The CDR3 nucleotides read TGTGCCAGCAGTTACCAGGGGGCTGAGAATTCACCCCTCCACTTT.

This chain connects TRBV13 to TRBJ2-2; TRBD2 matches at 9 bases. The CDR3 runs to 23 residues. The germline gives CDR1 PRHDT, CDR2 FYEKMQ (reference sequence). V lost 1 base, J lost 0 bases, and 21 bases stayed unmatched. CDR3 in DNA: TGTGCCAGCAGCTTAGAGGGACTAGCCCCTGAACTGGGTAATAACGCGAACACCGGGGAGCTGTTTTTT. It specifies CASSLEGLAPELGNNANTGELFF.

The genes are TRBV2 and TRBJ1-2, with D possibly TRBD1 on 6 matching bases. The CDR3 is 13 amino acids. Germline assignment: CDR1 SNHLY and CDR2 FYNNEI. V was clipped by 7 bases and J by 7 bases, with 16 bases between them. CDR3 loop: CASKYAAGAGYTF. For the CDR3, the DNA is TGTGCCAGCAAGTATGCGGCAGGGGCTGGCTACACCTTC.

The chain combines TRBV7-6 with TRBJ2-3; 10 nucleotides align to TRBD2. The CDR3 runs to 17 residues. Germline assignment: CDR1 SGHVS and CDR2 FNYEAQ. V shed 5 bases and J 4 bases; nucleotides not matched to a gene: 12. CDR3 in DNA: TGTGCCAGCAGCCCGCAGGGGGGACTAGCGTGGGCAGATACGCAGTATTTT. Protein product: CASSPQGGLAWADTQYF.

This chain joins TRBV18 and TRBJ2-5; no clear D gene. The length of the CDR3 is 13 residues. Trimming took 5 bases from V and 2 from J, leaving 9 bases between them. The germline gives CDR1 KGHSH, CDR2 LQKENI. Here the CDR3 DNA reads TGTGCCAGCTCATCCTCCCCTCAAGAGACCCAGTACTTC. It translates to CASSSSPQETQYF.

This chain connects TRBV18 to TRBJ2-5, with a tentative D call TRBD2 (5 bases). Germline CDR1 KGHSH, CDR2 LQKENI. Trimming took off 0 bases at V and 2 bases at J, with 7 bases between the two ends. CDR3 length: 14 amino acids. The CDR3 sequence: CASSPPGAQETQYF. DNA of the CDR3: TGTGCCAGCTCACCACCGGGAGCTCAAGAGACCCAGTACTTC.

This clone was detected only once. This chain joins TRBV19 and TRBJ2-7; D call uncertain. The germline V gene encodes CDR1 LNHDA and CDR2 SQIVND (reference sequence). Trimming left V 8 bases short and J 0 bases short, with 17 bases between. CDR3 length: 15 residues. The CDR3 coding sequence is TGTGCCAGTCAGCCCCCGGCAGGAAGCTCCTACGAGCAGTACTTC. Protein product: CASQPPAGSSYEQYF.

This chain connects TRBV4-3 to TRBJ2-2, with 13 bases that match TRBD2. The V and J ends lost 1 base and 4 bases, in that order; junction bases with no gene match: 0. The CDR3 contains 16 residues. Germline CDR1 is LGHNA and CDR2 is YSLEER. The CDR3 coding sequence is TGCGCCAGCAGCCAAGGGACTAGCGGGAGCACCGGGGAGCTGTTTTTT. Encoded protein: CASSQGTSGSTGELFF.

Comments on this clone: The sample holds other DNA sequences that translate to the same CDR3. The rearrangement joins TRBV7-8 to TRBJ2-1, with TRBD2 identical over 7 bases. V lost 1 base to trimming and J lost 2 bases; unmatched junction nucleotides: 2. Germline CDR1 is SGHVS and CDR2 is FQNEAQ. The CDR3 totals 15 residues. In nucleotides, the CDR3 is TGTGCCAGCAGCTTAGGGGGGAGGGCCTACAATGAGCAGTTCTTC. Amino acids: CASSLGGRAYNEQFF.

J is TRBJ1-4 and V is TRBV7-2; 7 bases align to TRBD1. Germline lookup yields CDR1 SGHTA and CDR2 FQGNSA. The trim removed 1 base at V and 7 bases at J, leaving 9 bases unmatched. The length of the CDR3 is 16 residues. This CDR3 is CASSLDPNRGSEKLFF. CDR3 nucleotide sequence: TGTGCCAGCAGCTTAGACCCTAACAGGGGTTCTGAAAAACTGTTTTTT.

The chain joins TRBV12-3 or TRBV12-4 to TRBJ1-2; D is unresolved. There are 13 residues in the CDR3. Deletions cut 6 bases from V and 8 bases from J, with 16 bases between. This CDR3 reads CASSRKERVGYTF. CDR3 in DNA: TGTGCCAGCAGCCGAAAAGAACGAGTAGGCTACACCTTC.

The chain uses TRBV19 and TRBJ1-5; TRBD1 might be the D (5 bases). Trimming pared 9 bases from V and 7 bases from J, leaving 16 bases between. CDR1 and CDR2 (germline): LNHDA, SQIVND (reference sequence). This CDR3 has 13 amino acids. CDR3 sequence (DNA): TGTGCCAGCCAGCCGTGGGGGGAACAGCCCCAGCATTTT. Translated, it gives CASQPWGEQPQHF.

The V call is TRBV6-5, the J call TRBJ2-6; 7 bases align to TRBD1. CDR1 is MNHEY, CDR2 SVGAGI, per germline. The trim removed 3 bases at V and 2 bases at J, leaving 4 bases unmatched. This CDR3 has 16 residues. The CDR3 sequence is CASSYTGAAGANVLTF. DNA for the CDR3: TGTGCCAGCAGTTATACAGGGGCGGCTGGGGCCAACGTCCTGACTTTC.

The chain recombines TRBV9 with TRBJ2-3; D uncertain. The CDR3 length is 14 residues. V lost 1 base and J 1 base, leaving 7 bases between the germline ends. Per germline, CDR1 SGDLS and CDR2 YYNGEE. CDR3 DNA sequence: TGTGCCAGCAGCGTACTAGAGCGCACAGATACGCAGTATTTT. It encodes CASSVLERTDTQYF.

This rearrangement joins TRBV3-1 (or the pseudogene TRBV3-2) to TRBJ2-1; D possibly corresponds to TRBD2 (5 bases). Looked up from germline, CDR1 is LGHDT and CDR2 is YNNKEL (reference sequence). This CDR3 comprises 15 residues. The V gene lost 1 base and the J gene lost 0 bases, with 7 bases spanning the gap. This chain's CDR3 is CASSQGGSSYNEQFF. The CDR3 nucleotides are TGTGCCAGCAGCCAAGGAGGGAGCTCCTACAATGAGCAGTTCTTC.

The gene calls are TRBV4-2 and TRBJ2-7, with TRBD2 identical over 10 bases. Germline V gene lookup returns CDR1 LGHNA and CDR2 YNFKEQ. This CDR3 has 18 residues. V was pared by 4 bases and J by 0 bases, with 12 bases of the junction left unmatched. In DNA, the CDR3 is TGTGCCAGCAGCCCTGCCCCCCTGGCTAGCGGGAGCTCCTACGAGCAGTACGTC. Amino acid sequence: CASSPAPLASGSSYEQYV.

The chain's CDR3 is CAISDGRGHNEQFF. CDR3 DNA: TGTGCCATCAGTGACGGGCGGGGCCACAATGAGCAGTTCTTC. This rearrangement joins TRBV10-3 to TRBJ2-1, with D possibly TRBD2 on 6 matching bases. Germline loops: CDR1 ENHRY, CDR2 SYGVKD. Between the trimmed V and J ends, which lost 3 bases and 5 bases, there was a span of 11 bases. The CDR3 is 14 residues long.

This clone came up a few times. The chain employs TRBV6-6 and TRBJ1-1; possibly TRBD1 for D (6 bases). The germline V gene encodes CDR1 MNHNY and CDR2 SVGAGI (reference sequence). V was clipped by 4 bases and J by 0 bases, with 6 bases between them. This CDR3 is 13 amino acids long. In DNA form, the CDR3 reads TGTGCCAGCAGTTGGACAGTGAACACTGAAGCTTTCTTT. It codes for CASSWTVNTEAFF.

CDR3 amino acids: CSAEKEDTNTEAFF. CDR3 nucleotides: TGCAGCGCCGAAAAAGAGGACACGAACACTGAAGCTTTCTTT. The chain has TRBV29-1 and TRBJ1-1, with D tentatively TRBD1 (5 bases). The V end lost 7 bases, the J end lost 1 base, and 16 bases lay between the germline ends. Germline V CDR1 and CDR2: SQVTM, ANQGSEA. The CDR3 contains 14 residues.

The V call is TRBV4-1, the J call TRBJ2-7; D gene uncertain. The CDR3 is 14 amino acids. Between the trimmed V and J ends, which lost 1 base and 4 bases, there was a span of 11 bases. Germline lookup yields CDR1 MGHRA and CDR2 YSYEKL. The CDR3 loop reads CASSQVAEKYEQYF. The CDR3 DNA reads as TGCGCCAGCAGCCAAGTGGCAGAAAAATACGAGCAGTACTTC.

The CDR3 region is CASSSGLAKVEQFF. The CDR3 nucleotides read TGTGCCAGCAGCTCGGGACTAGCGAAGGTTGAGCAGTTCTTC. This chain connects TRBV13 to TRBJ2-1; 10 nucleotides agree with TRBD2. Germline values: CDR1 PRHDT, CDR2 FYEKMQ (reference sequence). This CDR3 spans 14 amino acids. V gave up 4 bases and J gave up 9 bases; unmatched junction bases: 6. Variable domain in full (rest from reference TRBV13 and TRBJ2-1): AAGVIQSPRHLIKEKRETATLKCYPIPRHDTVYWYQQGPGQDPQFLISFYEKMQSDKGSIPDRFSAQQFSDYHSELNMSSLELGDSALYFCASSSGLAKVEQFFGPGTRLTVL.

The rearrangement uses TRBV6-2 or TRBV6-3 and TRBJ1-1; 8 bases are shared with TRBD1. V lost 0 bases, J lost 10 bases, and 10 bases stayed unmatched. There are 15 residues in the CDR3. CDR1 MNHEY and CDR2 SVGEGT come from the germline V gene. The CDR3 protein is CASSYSPGGEGRAFF. The CDR3 nucleotides read TGTGCCAGCAGTTACTCTCCAGGGGGCGAGGGGCGAGCTTTCTTT.

The chain carries TRBV28 and TRBJ2-7; D remains unclear. V shed 5 bases and J shed 3 bases, with 14 bases lying between them. Germline CDR1 is MDHEN and CDR2 is SYDVKM. This CDR3 is 14 amino acids long. The DNA of the CDR3 is TGTGCCAGCAGTGCGACAACTCCGTACTACGAGCAGTACGTC. Its protein product is CASSATTPYYEQYV.

The gene calls are TRBV18 and TRBJ2-2; no clear D gene. The CDR3 extends over 13 amino acids. CDR1 is KGHSH and CDR2 is LQKENI in the germline V gene. V was clipped by 6 bases and J by 11 bases, with 16 bases between them. CDR3 bases: TGTGCCAGCTCCCCGAGGTTGGAGTCAGAGCTGTTTTTT. As protein: CASSPRLESELFF. The variable domain in full, with the rest retrieved from reference TRBV18 and TRBJ2-2, is NAGVMQNPRHLVRRRGQEARLRCSPMKGHSHVYWYRQLPEEGLKFMVYLQKENIIDESGMPKERFSAEFPKEGPSILRIQQVVRGDSAAYFCASSPRLESELFFGEGSRLTVL.